This T cell receptor beta chain was sequenced during a study of T cell responses to AZD1222 COVID-19 vaccine. Findings and caveats of the study: Spike-specific TCR breadth and depth both grew after two AZD1222 doses. At baseline, seropositivity was found in only a handful of AZD1222 recipients.

Sequencing was performed with immunoSEQ multiplex PCR; in TCRdb, only in-frame clones are kept and a portion is missing. The sample carries about 200,000 clones, 85% to 95% recorded once. For this clone: Its antigen is unknown.

This CDR3 has 15 amino acids. CDR1 is SGHTA, CDR2 FQGNSA, per germline. Losses at the gene ends were 6 bases for V and 3 bases for J; bases not matched to a gene: 6. Here the sequenced sample was peripheral blood, taken on day 0 of AZD1222 vaccination. The rearrangement links TRBV7-2 to TRBJ2-1, with 9 bases that match TRBD1. The source is an adult in good health. CDR3 in amino acids: CASRGQGTYYNEQFF. CDR3 coding DNA: TGTGCCAGCAGAGGACAGGGGACCTACTACAATGAGCAGTTCTTC.